The 17 T cell receptor beta chains below were found in one sample sequenced in a study of human T cells and chemical hapten exposure. Each CDR3 protein is one row after TCRdb ran MiXCR on the RACE reads. The sample lists 150,000 to 200,000 distinct CDR3 sequences, 30% seen once, with 2.5% to 3.5% in the top ten. Time point in this sample: pre-sensitization, week 0. Treatment defined: therapeutic diphenylcyclopropenone sensitization with weekly scalp DPC. The specimen was whole blood, collected in connection with sensitization to the hapten diphenylcyclopropenone (DPC). The receptors originated from a woman between 25 and 40 years old with alopecia areata. Some clones in this sample may be carry-over from other donors' samples.

CDR3 coding DNA: TGTGCCAGCAAGGGTGGTAATGAGCAGTTCTTC. Translated, it gives CASKGGNEQFF. The chain links TRBV28 to TRBJ2-1, with D uncertain. The CDR3 is 11 residues long. With 7 bases removed from V and 7 bases from J, the gap between germline ends came to 8 bases. Germline CDR1 reads MDHEN; CDR2 reads SYDVKM.

The rearrangement uses TRBV7-9 and TRBJ1-6; D is ambiguous. This CDR3 spans 12 amino acids. Germline CDR1 SEHNR, CDR2 FQNEAQ (reference sequence). V was shortened by 0 bases and J by 8 bases, with 2 bases between the two germline ends. The CDR3 sequence: CASSLADSPLHF. CDR3 DNA: TGTGCCAGCAGCTTAGCAGATTCACCCCTCCACTTT.

CDR3 coding DNA: TGTGCCAGCAGAGGGACAGGCCGTAATCAGCCCCAGCATTTT. Translated: CASRGTGRNQPQHF. The V call is TRBV25-1, the J call TRBJ1-5; the match to TRBD1 covers 8 bases. CDR3 size: 14 residues. The J segment lost 4 bases and the V segment lost 6 bases, leaving 5 bases of the junction unmatched. The germline V gene encodes CDR1 MGHDK and CDR2 SYGVNS.

The chain recombines TRBV7-3 with TRBJ2-1; 8 bases line up with TRBD1. The CDR3 totals 15 residues. CDR1 and CDR2 from the germline V gene are SGHTA and FQGTGA. With 5 bases clipped from V and 0 bases from J, the junction kept 3 bases outside the gene matches. CDR3 nucleotides: TGTGCCAGCAGCCTCGGACAGGGCTCCTACAATGAGCAGTTCTTC. It encodes CASSLGQGSYNEQFF.

This clonotype was detected a few times. The chain joins TRBV29-1 to TRBJ2-5, with D perhaps matching TRBD2 (7 bases). The CDR3 contains 13 residues. Germline CDR1 is SQVTM and CDR2 is ANQGSEA. V was clipped by 1 base and J by 5 bases, with 11 bases between them. The CDR3: CSVEGGGPETQYF. CDR3 sequence (DNA): TGCAGCGTTGAAGGGGGGGGGCCGGAGACCCAGTACTTC.

The V gene is TRBV5-1, the J gene TRBJ2-2; TRBD2 matches at 7 bases. The CDR3 has 14 amino acids. Germline-derived CDR1 and CDR2 are SGHRS and YFSETQ. J gave up 6 bases and V 7 bases, and 9 bases lay outside the gene matches. The CDR3 DNA reads TGCGCCAGCGCTCAGGCGGGGGTCCCCGGGGAGCTGTTTTTT. It yields the protein CASAQAGVPGELFF.

The sample holds a few counts of this clonotype. The chain uses TRBV20-1 and TRBJ2-7, with a weak D call TRBD1 (6 bases). CDR3 length: 14 amino acids. Trimming pared 1 base from V and 9 bases from J, leaving 19 bases between. Germline assignment: CDR1 DFQATT and CDR2 SNEGSKA (reference sequence). The CDR3 DNA is TGCAGTGCTAGAGTCGGCCTTGGGGGCGCAGTGCAGTACTTC. This codes for CSARVGLGGAVQYF.

This chain links TRBV7-2 with TRBJ2-1; TRBD2 matches at 8 bases. The germline CDR1 and CDR2 sequences are SGHTA and FQGNSA. This CDR3 comprises 13 residues. J was trimmed by 9 bases and V by 1 base; bases with no gene match: 2. This chain's CDR3 is CASSLGGTSEQFF. CDR3 in DNA: TGTGCCAGCAGCTTAGGGGGGACTAGTGAGCAGTTCTTC. Full variable domain (rest looked up from reference TRBV7-2 and TRBJ2-1): GAGVSQSPSNKVTEKGKDVELRCDPISGHTALYWYRQSLGQGLEFLIYFQGNSAPDKSGLPSDRFSAERTGGSVSTLTIQRTQQEDSAVYLCASSLGGTSEQFFGPGTRLTVL.

The chain links TRBV29-1 to TRBJ2-2; 9 nucleotides align to TRBD2. Losses at the gene ends were 4 bases for V and 1 base for J; bases not matched to a gene: 7. The CDR3 sequence is 16 residues long. Per the germline V gene, CDR1 is SQVTM and CDR2 is ANQGSEA. DNA of the CDR3: TGCAGCGTTGGGCGGGTAGCGGGGGAGAACACCGGGGAGCTGTTTTTT. Protein sequence: CSVGRVAGENTGELFF.

This clonotype was detected a few times. The V call is TRBV28, the J call TRBJ1-5; D gene uncertain. V was shortened by 6 bases and J by 7 bases, with 10 bases between the two germline ends. Germline CDR1 is MDHEN and CDR2 is SYDVKM. CDR3 length: 12 residues. CDR3 amino acids: CASSTPGQPQHF. The CDR3 nucleotides read TGTGCCAGCAGCACCCCGGGGCAGCCCCAGCATTTT.

The chain employs TRBV28 and TRBJ1-5; D uncertain. Trimming removed 7 bases from V and 2 bases from J, with 9 bases in between. The CDR3 has 13 amino acids. Per germline, CDR1 MDHEN and CDR2 SYDVKM. CDR3 nucleotide sequence: TGTGCCAGCACAGATGTCGGCAATCAGCCCCAGCATTTT. Amino acids: CASTDVGNQPQHF.

The chain carries TRBV7-2 and TRBJ1-4, with TRBD1 matching 9 bases. Per germline, CDR1 SGHTA and CDR2 FQGNSA. J was trimmed by 8 bases and V by 3 bases; bases with no gene match: 7. The CDR3 runs 15 residues. CDR3 coding DNA: TGTGCCAGCAGCTTTGAGACAGGGGGAAGCGAAAAACTGTTTTTT. Translating gives CASSFETGGSEKLFF.

The chain has TRBV20-1 and TRBJ1-2; D is ambiguous. The ends were cut back, 3 bases at V and 1 base at J, with 9 bases in the middle. Looked up from germline, CDR1 is DFQATT and CDR2 is SNEGSKA (reference sequence). This CDR3 spans 13 amino acids. CDR3 bases: TGCAGTGCTAGCGACGGCAATAACTATGGCTACACCTTC. Residues: CSASDGNNYGYTF.

This clonotype has a handful of counts. V is TRBV10-3 and J is TRBJ2-7, with 9 bases lining up with TRBD2. Germline-derived CDR1 and CDR2 are ENHRY and SYGVKD. The CDR3 length is 12 residues. V shed 8 bases, J shed 4 bases, and the junction held 3 bases outside the gene matches. The DNA for the CDR3 is TGTGCCATCGGCGGACTAGCGTACGAGCAGTACTTC. Translating gives CAIGGLAYEQYF.

The rearrangement links TRBV28 to TRBJ2-3; TRBD1 matches 8 bases. The germline V gene encodes CDR1 MDHEN and CDR2 SYDVKM. The CDR3 runs 15 residues. Trimming cost V 6 bases and J 4 bases; bases outside gene matches: 9. The CDR3 nucleotides read TGTGCCAGCAGCCCGGACAGGGTTGGGGCAGATACGCAGTATTTT. Translating gives CASSPDRVGADTQYF.

The chain uses TRBV10-3 and TRBJ1-1, with no clear D. Trimming cost V 3 bases and J 5 bases, with 13 bases left between them. This CDR3 is built from 14 residues. Germline lookup yields CDR1 ENHRY and CDR2 SYGVKD. CDR3 bases: TGTGCCATCAGTGAAGAGTCCGGTTGGACTGAAGCTTTCTTT. The encoded protein is CAISEESGWTEAFF.

The chain joins TRBV28 to TRBJ1-2; 7 bases align to TRBD1. The germline V gene has CDR1 MDHEN and CDR2 SYDVKM. The CDR3 contains 14 residues. V trimming: 5 bases; J trimming: 4 bases; junction bases outside the gene matches: 7. DNA of the CDR3: TGTGCCAGCAGTCCCCCCGGGACAGCCTATGGCTACACCTTC. It specifies CASSPPGTAYGYTF.